The rows below give T cell receptor beta chains drawn from one sample of a study of shared clonotypes between healthy human individuals. The assay was immunoSEQ multiplex PCR, and TCRdb's table has in-frame clones only and misses some. This sample has about 1.5 million clones, with 95% to 99% found just once. The sample comprised naive CD4+ T cells sorted from blood. These receptors all come from a man aged 25 to 40 in good health. CDR3s include the opening cysteine and the closing phenylalanine or tryptophan. A D gene is named only where the DNA matches it firmly. The size field is filled for only some rows; it gives once, few, many or a size class.

TRBJ2-1	TRBD2	-	TRBV28	TGTGCCAGCAGTTTGGGAGGGGTGGCCTACAATGAGCAGTTCTTC	CASSLGGVAYNEQFF
TRBJ1-5	-	-	TRBV19	TGTGCCAGTAGTATTTTGGGGGAAGCTGTCCCGGATCAGCCCCAGCATTTT	CASSILGEAVPDQPQHF
TRBJ1-1	-	-	TRBV5-1	TGCGCCAGCAGCTACCGGGGCATGAACACTGAAGCTTTCTTT	CASSYRGMNTEAFF
TRBJ2-7	TRBD1	-	TRBV7-8	TGTGCCAGCACCGTTAACTTGTTGATTGACAGGGTGAAAGCCTACGAGCAGTACTTC	CASTVNLLIDRVKAYEQYF
TRBJ2-7	TRBD2	-	TRBV5-1	TGCGCCAGCAGCCCCGGGGCTAGCGGGAGGACCTACGAGCAGTACTTC	CASSPGASGRTYEQYF
TRBJ2-7	TRBD2	-	TRBV7-9	TGTGCCAGCAGCACCCCTAGCGGCCTCTACGAGCAGTACTTC	CASSTPSGLYEQYF
TRBJ2-7	-	-	TRBV5-4	TGTGCCAGCAGCTTGCCGGGGGTAGCCTACGAGCAGTACTTC	CASSLPGVAYEQYF
TRBJ2-6	-	-	TRBV27	TGTGCCAGCAGTTCTATCTCATTGTCTGGGGCCAACGTCCTGACTTTC	CASSSISLSGANVLTF
TRBJ1-1	-	-	TRBV5-1	TGCGCCAGCAGCTTGGATGTGAGGGGGGGCACTGAAGCTTTCTTT	CASSLDVRGGTEAFF
TRBJ2-4	TRBD2	-	TRBV6-5	TGTGCCAGCAGTTCCCAGCGGGAGGGAAGAAACATTCAGTACTTC	CASSSQREGRNIQYF
TRBJ1-1	-	-	TRBV5-6	TGTGCCAGCACCAAAATAGGGGGTCTGAACACTGAAGCTTTCTTT	CASTKIGGLNTEAFF
TRBJ2-1	-	-	TRBV10-3	TGTGCCATCAAGTCGGCAGGGGACGGTGAGCAGTTCTTC	CAIKSAGDGEQFF
TRBJ2-5	-	once	TRBV6-1	TGTGCCAGCTCCTCAGGGTTTCAAGAGACCCAGTACTTC	CASSSGFQETQYF
TRBJ2-7	TRBD1	-	TRBV7-9	TGTGCCAGCAGCTTCCCGCCGGGCAGGGGGTACGAGCAGTACTTC	CASSFPPGRGYEQYF
TRBJ1-1	-	-	TRBV7-2	TGTGCCAGCAGCCCCTTTAACACTGAAGCTTTCTTT	CASSPFNTEAFF
TRBJ2-3	TRBD2	-	TRBV5-1	TGCGCCAGCAGCTTGTTCCTAGCGGGAGGCGCGGATACGCAGTATTTT	CASSLFLAGGADTQYF
TRBJ2-1	TRBD1	-	TRBV12-5	TGTGCTAGTGGTTTAGGACAGGCCTACAATGAGCAGTTCTTC	CASGLGQAYNEQFF
TRBJ2-7	-	-	TRBV28	TGTGCCAGCAGTTCGCCAGGATACTACGAGCAGTACTTC	CASSSPGYYEQYF
TRBJ2-2	TRBD2	-	TRBV5-1	TGCGCCAGCAGCTTGACTAGCGGAGACACCGGGGAGCTGTTTTTT	CASSLTSGDTGELFF
TRBJ1-4	TRBD1	once	TRBV7-2	TGTGCCAGCAGCTTAATGGGAGTCCAGGGGGCACTGTTTTTT	CASSLMGVQGALFF
TRBJ1-3	-	-	TRBV15	TGTGCCACCAGCAGAGGGTTCGCTGGAAACACCATATATTTT	CATSRGFAGNTIYF
TRBJ2-3	-	-	TRBV6-1	TGTGCCAGCAGAGCAGATACGCAGTATTTT	CASRADTQYF
TRBJ2-6	-	-	TRBV9	TGTGCCAGCAGCGCCCGAACGGCAGGGAGCTCTGGGGCCAACGTCCTGACTTTC	CASSARTAGSSGANVLTF
TRBJ1-2	-	-	TRBV19	TGTGCCAGTAGTATAGTAGGAAGTGCTGGTATTGGCTACACCTTC	CASSIVGSAGIGYTF
TRBJ2-7	-	-	TRBV5-1	TGCGCCAGCACACCTGACAGGTGGTTTTACGAGCAGTACTTC	CASTPDRWFYEQYF
TRBJ1-5	-	-	TRBV28	TGTGCCAGCAGTCTCACAAATAAGCCCCAGCATTTT	CASSLTNKPQHF
TRBJ1-5	-	-	TRBV2	TGTGCCAGCAGTGATCTTCGCGGTAGCAATCAGCCCCAGCATTTT	CASSDLRGSNQPQHF